This T cell receptor (beta chain) comes out of a study of long-term antiretroviral therapy in people with HIV. Samples were assayed with immunoSEQ v3.0 at survey level. TCRdb keeps only in-frame clones here, not all; method: immunoSEQ multiplex PCR. Of tens of thousands of clones listed, approximately 88% are singletons. Participants living with HIV all received treatment in the United States. V lost 4 bases, J lost 0 bases, and 9 bases stayed unmatched. CDR3 length: 16 amino acids. Germline lookup yields CDR1 SGHRS and CDR2 YFSETQ. The chain links TRBV5-1 to TRBJ1-1; 7 bases align to TRBD1. The sequencing used unsorted PBMCs, collected around 4.5 years after starting antiretroviral therapy. The clonotype originates from a man aged 30 to 45 with HIV. The CDR3 is CASSPGTVVLNTEAFF. The DNA for the CDR3 is TGCGCCAGCAGCCCAGGGACAGTAGTTTTGAACACTGAAGCTTTCTTT.